Described below is a single TCR beta chain sequence and its context. The CDR3 contains 18 residues. Germline-derived CDR1 and CDR2 are MNHEY and SVGEGT. The J segment lost 5 bases and the V segment lost 2 bases, leaving 7 bases of the junction unmatched. The sample belongs to a study of blood T cell repertoires in COVID-19. The wider study: T cells, B-cell-depleted T cells, or PBMCs supplied cDNA or gDNA.

Source study methods: Reference gene primers were amplified, and this amplification served to estimate nucleated cell counts. The data were produced by immunoSEQ multiplex PCR, yet TCRdb's version contains in-frame clones alone and is incomplete. V and J calls plus clone size are reproduced from that table; the DNA served to infer D and trimming. Here the sample spans around 250,000 clones, almost 85% being singletons. The sequence came from a woman older than 75 with acute or convalescent COVID-19. V usage is TRBV6-2 or TRBV6-3 and J usage is TRBJ2-2, with TRBD2 identical over 14 bases. The material sequenced was peripheral blood. CDR3: CASSYHPRLAGGTGELFF. CDR3 DNA: TGTGCCAGCAGTTACCATCCTCGACTAGCGGGAGGGACCGGGGAGCTGTTTTTT.